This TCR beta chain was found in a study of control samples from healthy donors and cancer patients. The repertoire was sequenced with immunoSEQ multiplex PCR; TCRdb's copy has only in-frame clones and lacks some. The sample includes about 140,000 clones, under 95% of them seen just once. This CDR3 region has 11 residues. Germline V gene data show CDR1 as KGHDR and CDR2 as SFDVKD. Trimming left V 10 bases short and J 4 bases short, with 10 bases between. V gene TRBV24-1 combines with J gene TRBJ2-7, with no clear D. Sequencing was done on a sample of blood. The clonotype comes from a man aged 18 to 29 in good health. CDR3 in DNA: TGTGCCACAGGGAATCCTTACGAGCAGTACTTC. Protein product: CATGNPYEQYF.